The 6 T cell receptor beta chains below come from one sample, sequenced in a study of regulatory T cells in long-lasting Graves disease. Stated time point: persistent/refractory GD, antithyroid drugs over 5 years with positive TRAb. The authors made the TCR library using RNA they extracted from PBMCs. Combining iRepertoire HTBI primers with Arm-PCR of CDR3 regions, the authors built TCR beta libraries. MiXCR, applied by TCRdb to the multiplex PCR reads, yields one record per CDR3 protein. The repertoire includes roughly 400,000 distinct CDR3 sequences, 21% of them detected once, and 13% to 15% sits in the top ten. The sample consisted of peripheral blood mononuclear cells (PBMCs), taken when the disease was refractory, from a patient treated with antithyroid drugs. The receptors here all came from a female donor with Graves disease.

This clonotype was counted ten times or more. The chain has TRBV11-2 and TRBJ2-7, with 10 bases matching TRBD1. Germline V gene sequence: CDR1 SGHAT, CDR2 FQNNGV. The CDR3 is 14 residues long. V lost 3 bases, J lost 4 bases, and 3 bases stayed unmatched. CDR3 residues: CASSLDRGIYEQYF. The CDR3 coding sequence is TGTGCCAGCAGCTTGGACAGGGGGATTTACGAGCAGTACTTC.

This clonotype was recorded at least ten times. This chain connects TRBV28 to TRBJ2-7, with 8 bases identical to TRBD2. The CDR3 loop spans 15 amino acids. The J segment lost 4 bases and the V segment lost 4 bases, leaving 9 bases of the junction unmatched. The V gene's germline CDR1 is MDHEN and CDR2 SYDVKM. In DNA, the CDR3 is TGTGCCAGCAGTTCCCCCGGGACTAGTGAGTACGAGCAGTACTTC. It is translated as CASSSPGTSEYEQYF.

This clonotype was picked up a small number of times. V is TRBV5-1 and J is TRBJ2-2; the D is unclear. Between the trimmed V and J ends, which lost 4 bases and 0 bases, there was a span of 16 bases. Germline CDR1 is SGHRS and CDR2 is YFSETQ. The CDR3 is 17 amino acids. CDR3 nucleotide sequence: TGCGCCAGCAGCCCAACTAAGGGCACCTCGAACACCGGGGAGCTGTTTTTT. This gives the protein CASSPTKGTSNTGELFF.

This clonotype has ten or more counts. This CDR3 is CASSYPFRYEQYF. CDR3 bases: TGTGCCAGCAGTTATCCCTTCCGATACGAGCAGTACTTC. V gene TRBV28 combines with J gene TRBJ2-7, with D unresolved. The CDR3 runs 13 residues. CDR1 and CDR2 (germline): MDHEN, SYDVKM. Trimming took off 4 bases at V and 4 bases at J, with 11 bases between the two ends.

The chain carries TRBV5-8 and TRBJ2-3; 9 bases match TRBD2. Trimming removed 5 bases from V and 2 bases from J; junction bases left unmatched: 3. The CDR3 has 14 amino acids. Germline CDR1 SGHTS, CDR2 YDEGEE. CDR3 bases: TGTGCCAGCAGAAGACTAGCGGCCACAGATACGCAGTATTTT. As protein: CASRRLAATDTQYF. Full variable domain (remainder filled in from reference TRBV5-8 and TRBJ2-3): EAGVTQSPTHLIKTRGQQATLRCSPISGHTSVYWYQQALGLGLQFLLWYDEGEERNRGNFPPRFSGRQFPNYSSELNVNALELEDSALYLCASRRLAATDTQYFGPGTRLTVL.

A few counts support this clonotype. The chain recombines TRBV7-9 with TRBJ2-5, with TRBD2 matching over 12 bases. The CDR3 extends over 16 amino acids. CDR1 SEHNR and CDR2 FQNEAQ come from the germline V gene (reference sequence). The V segment lost 5 bases and the J segment 5 bases; nucleotides outside the gene matches: 9. The DNA of the CDR3 is TGTGCCAGCAGCCGACTAGCGGGAGAGGTGGGGGAGACCCAGTACTTC. The encoded protein is CASSRLAGEVGETQYF.